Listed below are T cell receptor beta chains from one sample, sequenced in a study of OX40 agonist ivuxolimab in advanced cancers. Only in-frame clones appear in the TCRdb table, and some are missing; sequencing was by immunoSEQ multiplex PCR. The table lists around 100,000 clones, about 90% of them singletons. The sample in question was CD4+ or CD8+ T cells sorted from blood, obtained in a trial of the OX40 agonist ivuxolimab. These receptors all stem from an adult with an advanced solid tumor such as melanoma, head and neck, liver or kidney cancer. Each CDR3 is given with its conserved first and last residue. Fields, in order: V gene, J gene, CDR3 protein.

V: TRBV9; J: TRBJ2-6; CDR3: CASSLWGVAGGSGANVLTF
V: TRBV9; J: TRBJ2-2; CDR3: CASSPSLFTGELFF
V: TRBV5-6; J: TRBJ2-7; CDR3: CASSPGTASSYEQYF
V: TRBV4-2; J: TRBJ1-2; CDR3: CASSQESRGKGYGYTF
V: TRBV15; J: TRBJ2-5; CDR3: CATSREGLAEETQYF
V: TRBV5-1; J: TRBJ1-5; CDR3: CASSPIAGDQPQHF
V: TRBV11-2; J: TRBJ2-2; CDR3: CASSLDGTAGELFF
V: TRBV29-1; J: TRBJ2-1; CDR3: CSVLSGTTYNEQFF
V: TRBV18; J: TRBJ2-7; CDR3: CASSPWDSRSYEQYF
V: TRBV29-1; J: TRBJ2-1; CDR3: CSYGLVYNEQFF
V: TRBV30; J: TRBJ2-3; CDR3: CAWSVRTSATQYF
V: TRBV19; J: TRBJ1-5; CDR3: CASSWGGQPQHF
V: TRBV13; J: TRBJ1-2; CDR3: CASSYRDRNYGYTF
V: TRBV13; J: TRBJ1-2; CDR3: CASSLGRQLGYTF
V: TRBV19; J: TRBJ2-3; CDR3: CASRLGDTQYF
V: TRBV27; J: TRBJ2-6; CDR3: CASKKQGALGANVLTF
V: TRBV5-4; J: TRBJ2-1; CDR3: CASSLGTGYNEQFF
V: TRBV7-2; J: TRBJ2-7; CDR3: CASSLAGGGGYEQYF
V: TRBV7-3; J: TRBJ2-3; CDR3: CASSLVGGTDTQYF
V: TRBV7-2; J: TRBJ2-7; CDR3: CASSLASGTSGRRVLHEQYF
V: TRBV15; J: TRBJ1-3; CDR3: CASSQGSGNTIYF
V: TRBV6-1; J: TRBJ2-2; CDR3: CASSRLRDTGELFF
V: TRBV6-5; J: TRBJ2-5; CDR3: CASSYGQETQYF
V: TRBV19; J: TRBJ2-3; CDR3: CASRSLQSTDTQYF
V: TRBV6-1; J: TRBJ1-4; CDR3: CASSVHSATNEKLFF
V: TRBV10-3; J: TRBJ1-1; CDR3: CAISVTGVNTEAFF
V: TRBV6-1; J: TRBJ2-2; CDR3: CASSAAADTGELFF
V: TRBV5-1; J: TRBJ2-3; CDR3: CASSWQQGTDTQYF
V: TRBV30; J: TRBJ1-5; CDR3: CAWRDSNQPQHF
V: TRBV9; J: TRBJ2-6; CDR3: CASSVDHSGANVLTF
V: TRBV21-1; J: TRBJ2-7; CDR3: CASSKIEGIEQYF
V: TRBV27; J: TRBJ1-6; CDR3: CASSLSGLRDYNSPLHF
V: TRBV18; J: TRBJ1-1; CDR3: CASSPRDRESAFF
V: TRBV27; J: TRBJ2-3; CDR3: CASSLLLAGVGTDTQYF
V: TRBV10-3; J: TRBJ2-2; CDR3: CAIRTSGTRNTGELFF
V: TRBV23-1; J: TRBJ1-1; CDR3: CASSHSRGVVQAFF
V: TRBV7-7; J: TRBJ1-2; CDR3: CASSRTRGISNYGYTF
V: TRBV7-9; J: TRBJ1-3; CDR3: CASSPFLGDSGNTIYF
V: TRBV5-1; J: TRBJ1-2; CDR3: CASSPGQGHYGYTF
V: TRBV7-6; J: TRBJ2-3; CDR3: CASSMGQLTDTQYF
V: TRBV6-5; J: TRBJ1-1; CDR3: CASSLREAVTEAFF
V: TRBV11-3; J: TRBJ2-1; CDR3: CASSQRDPEEQFF
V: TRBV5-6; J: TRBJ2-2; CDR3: CASSLMAGVGSTGELFF
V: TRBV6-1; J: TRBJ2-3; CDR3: CASSDWAGVTTDTQYF
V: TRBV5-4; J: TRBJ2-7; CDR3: CASSSSGGSSYEQYF
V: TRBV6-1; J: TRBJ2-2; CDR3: CASRLRRLQDGELFF
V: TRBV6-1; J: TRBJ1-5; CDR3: CASSEAGTANQPQHF
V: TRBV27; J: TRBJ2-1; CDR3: CASRSLGTSVYNEQFF
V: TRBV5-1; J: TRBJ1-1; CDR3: CASTRGEVNTEAFF
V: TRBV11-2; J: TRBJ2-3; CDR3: CASSLGLAGGPGDTQYF
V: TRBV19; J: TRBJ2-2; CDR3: CATQWLAGRTGELFF
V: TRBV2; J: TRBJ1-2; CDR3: CASSDGYTF
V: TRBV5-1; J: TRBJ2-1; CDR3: CASSLRDPPLGNEQFF
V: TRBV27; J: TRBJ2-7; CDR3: CASSLVSGGSYEQYF
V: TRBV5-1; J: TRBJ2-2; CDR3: CASSLASTGELFF